The clone carrying this TCR beta chain was recorded a few times. What it recognizes is unknown. These data belong to a study of T cell repertoires in cytomegalovirus infection. Overall study: As its CMV epitopes, the study selected recently identified HLA-C-restricted and well-studied HLA-B-restricted targets. Signatures in public TCR beta sequences pointed to both CMV infection and matching HLA type. Study-wide results and limits: Cumulative frequency of public TCR beta families picked out carriers of CMV plus the relevant HLA.

V was shortened by 1 base and J by 12 bases, with 6 bases between the two germline ends. The V gene's germline CDR1 is SEHNR and CDR2 FQNEAQ (reference sequence). This CDR3 is built from 11 residues. TCRdb re-analysed the reads in MiXCR, keeping a single row per CDR3 protein. The top ten hold 13% of the sample, which has fewer than 1,000,000 distinct CDR3 sequences, around 32% seen once. The receptor was isolated from a human donor in good health (CMV status not recorded). Some clones in this sample may be carry-over from other donors' samples. The chain couples TRBV7-9 to TRBJ1-4; D gene ambiguous. Specimen: cultured CD8+ T cells from PBMCs, collected from culture after CMV antigen stimulation. DNA of the CDR3: TGTGCCAGCAGCTTAGGGCAGCAACTGTTTTTT. It codes for CASSLGQQLFF.